The rows below give T cell receptor beta chains drawn from one sample of a study of blood T cell repertoires in COVID-19. Profiling relied on immunoSEQ multiplex PCR, and the TCRdb table lists in-frame clones only, not all of them. The sample lists approximately 100,000 clones, approximately 86% occurring once. Material for sequencing was peripheral blood. These receptors were collected from a man aged 45-60 years with acute or convalescent COVID-19. CDR3s include the opening cysteine and the closing phenylalanine or tryptophan. The D gene is left open where the match is weak. Expanded clones are given a class, and other clones once, few, many or no size at all.

J	V	size	D	CDR3	DNA
TRBJ1-1	TRBV11-3	few	-	CASSPRGVSTEAFF	TGTGCCAGCAGCCCTCGGGGGGTGAGCACTGAAGCTTTCTTT
TRBJ2-1	TRBV24-1	-	-	CATSDQNEQFF	TGTGCCACCAGTGACCAGAATGAGCAGTTCTTC
TRBJ2-1	TRBV5-4	-	TRBD2	CASSYGTSAYNEQFF	TGTGCCAGCAGCTACGGGACTAGCGCTTACAATGAGCAGTTCTTC
TRBJ1-6	TRBV28	-	-	CASSGGGFYNSPLHF	TGTGCCAGCAGTGGGGGGGGGTTCTATAATTCACCCCTCCACTTT
TRBJ1-2	TRBV24-1	-	TRBD1	CATSDAGTGIGQGYGYTF	TGTGCCACCAGTGATGCCGGGACAGGGATTGGCCAGGGCTATGGCTACACCTTC
TRBJ2-7	TRBV11-2	-	-	CASSSRVGGSEQYF	TGTGCCAGCAGCTCCCGGGTGGGGGGAAGCGAGCAGTACTTC
TRBJ2-1	TRBV7-8	-	-	CASSLSGRYNEQFF	TGTGCCAGCAGCTTAAGCGGCAGATACAATGAGCAGTTCTTC
TRBJ2-7	TRBV6-5	-	TRBD1	CASSTQGVSYEQYF	TGTGCCAGCAGCACACAGGGGGTCTCCTACGAGCAGTACTTC
TRBJ1-5	TRBV4-1	few	-	CASSQGTGNNQPQHF	TGCGCCAGCAGCCAAGGTACGGGAAATAATCAGCCCCAGCATTTT
TRBJ2-5	TRBV5-5	once	-	CASSRGLGGETQYF	TGTGCCAGCAGCCGAGGACTAGGGGGGGAGACCCAGTACTTC
TRBJ2-2	TRBV4-2	-	TRBD1	CASSQGQGRTGELFF	TGTGCCAGCAGCCAAGGACAGGGAAGAACCGGGGAGCTGTTTTTT
TRBJ2-1	TRBV3-1/TRBV3-2	-	-	CASRDNSAGVGFSYNEQFF	TGTGCCAGCAGAGACAATTCGGCGGGTGTTGGCTTCTCCTACAATGAGCAGTTCTTC
TRBJ1-1	TRBV29-1	-	-	CSARLGQLALAEAFF	TGCAGCGCCAGACTCGGACAGCTCGCGTTAGCGGAAGCTTTCTTT
TRBJ1-5	TRBV6-5	-	TRBD1	CATDRARNQPQHF	TGTGCCACCGACAGGGCTCGCAATCAGCCCCAGCATTTT
TRBJ2-3	TRBV5-4	-	-	CASSLTGSTQYF	TGTGCCAGCAGCTTGACCGGGAGTACGCAGTATTTT
TRBJ1-4	TRBV3-1/TRBV3-2	-	-	CASAGRVATNEKLFF	TGTGCCTCAGCGGGAAGGGTTGCAACTAATGAAAAACTGTTTTTT
TRBJ1-3	TRBV7-6	-	TRBD1	CASSLGQASSGNTIYF	TGTGCCAGCAGCTTGGGACAGGCGAGCTCTGGAAACACCATATATTTT
TRBJ1-2	TRBV18	-	-	CASSLSQGGLLNYGYTF	TGTGCCAGCTCACTTTCCCAGGGTGGACTATTAAACTATGGCTACACCTTC
TRBJ2-7	TRBV3-1/TRBV3-2	-	-	CASSQDGGRYEQYF	TGTGCCAGCAGCCAAGACGGTGGGAGATACGAGCAGTACTTC
TRBJ1-6	TRBV5-4	-	-	CASSSLGGWDNSPLHF	TGTGCCAGCAGCTCACTGGGGGGTTGGGATAATTCACCCCTCCACTTT
TRBJ2-7	TRBV11-1	-	-	CASSGPGLFEQYF	TGTGCCAGCAGCGGGCCGGGGTTGTTTGAGCAGTACTTC
TRBJ2-3	TRBV3-1/TRBV3-2	-	TRBD2	CASSLSPGLGADTQYF	TGTGCCAGCAGTCTCTCACCGGGACTAGGGGCAGATACGCAGTATTTT
TRBJ2-6	TRBV10-2	-	TRBD1	CASTGTGFSGANVLTF	TGCGCCAGCACCGGGACAGGGTTCTCTGGGGCCAACGTCCTGACTTTC
TRBJ2-7	TRBV6-5	once	TRBD1	CADYRDRGSYEQYF	TGTGCCGACTACCGGGACAGGGGTTCCTACGAGCAGTACTTC
TRBJ2-1	TRBV5-1	-	TRBD2	CASSGLAGGPSEQFF	TGCGCCAGCAGCGGGCTAGCGGGAGGGCCGAGTGAGCAGTTCTTC
TRBJ2-3	TRBV9	-	TRBD2	CASSVGGLAGVSDTQYF	TGTGCCAGCAGCGTAGGGGGCCTAGCGGGAGTGTCAGATACGCAGTATTTT
TRBJ1-2	TRBV6-4	once	TRBD1	CASSDSTGSYGYTF	TGTGCCAGCAGTGACTCGACAGGGAGCTATGGCTACACCTTC
TRBJ1-6	TRBV5-5	-	TRBD1	CASSGTGAYNSPLHF	TGTGCCAGCAGCGGAACAGGGGCCTATAATTCACCCCTCCACTTT
TRBJ2-1	TRBV6-6	-	TRBD2	CASTSSGRSYNEQFF	TGTGCCAGCACTTCTAGCGGGAGGTCCTACAATGAGCAGTTCTTC
TRBJ2-3	TRBV7-9	-	TRBD1	CASSSDRAADTQYF	TGTGCCAGCAGCTCGGACAGGGCAGCGGATACGCAGTATTTT
TRBJ2-2	TRBV4-1	-	TRBD1	CASSHGTGNTGELFF	TGCGCCAGCAGCCATGGGACAGGGAACACCGGGGAGCTGTTTTTT
TRBJ2-2	TRBV2	-	TRBD1	CASSDTGAPTGELFF	TGTGCCAGCAGTGACACAGGGGCCCCCACCGGGGAGCTGTTTTTT
TRBJ1-1	TRBV3-1/TRBV3-2	once	-	CASSQEGGDTEAFF	TGTGCCAGCAGCCAAGAGGGGGGGGACACTGAAGCTTTCTTT
TRBJ2-2	TRBV5-1	-	TRBD1	CASSPWTGVTGELFF	TGCGCCAGCAGCCCATGGACAGGGGTCACCGGGGAGCTGTTTTTT
TRBJ1-3	TRBV5-1	-	-	CASSTGQSQSGNTIYF	TGCGCCAGCAGCACTGGACAGAGCCAGTCTGGAAACACCATATATTTT
TRBJ1-1	TRBV28	-	-	CATSPGTEAFF	TGTGCCACCAGCCCAGGCACTGAAGCTTTCTTT
TRBJ2-1	TRBV2	-	-	CASTGLKLGEQFF	TGTGCCAGCACTGGACTAAAATTGGGTGAGCAGTTCTTC
TRBJ2-2	TRBV5-6	-	-	CASRSGNAPNTGELFF	TGTGCCAGCAGGAGTGGTAATGCCCCGAACACCGGGGAGCTGTTTTTT
TRBJ2-3	TRBV5-1	-	TRBD1	CASSASGTGYTDTQYF	TGCGCCAGCAGCGCCTCCGGGACAGGGTACACAGATACGCAGTATTTT
TRBJ1-2	TRBV29-1	-	-	CSVEESDRNYGYTF	TGCAGCGTTGAAGAAAGTGACAGAAACTATGGCTACACCTTC
TRBJ2-1	TRBV18	-	-	CASSPSGTSYNEQFF	TGTGCCAGCTCGCCCTCAGGGACATCCTACAATGAGCAGTTCTTC
TRBJ1-2	TRBV7-8	-	TRBD1	CASSPGQGGYGYTF	TGTGCCAGCAGCCCGGGACAGGGGGGCTATGGCTACACCTTC
TRBJ1-4	TRBV7-9	-	-	CASSLREKLFF	TGTGCCAGCAGCTTGCGTGAAAAACTGTTTTTT
TRBJ1-1	TRBV15	-	-	CATSRDRVYTEAFF	TGTGCCACCAGCAGAGACAGGGTTTACACTGAAGCTTTCTTT
TRBJ2-5	TRBV6-2/TRBV6-3	-	-	CASSYGEEVYQETQYF	TGTGCCAGCAGTTACGGTGAGGAGGTGTACCAAGAGACCCAGTACTTC
TRBJ2-3	TRBV14	-	TRBD1	CASSHPPIQGLGADTQYF	TGTGCCAGCAGCCACCCGCCTATACAGGGGCTTGGGGCAGATACGCAGTATTTT
TRBJ1-2	TRBV6-5	-	TRBD1	CASRRTGEGYGYTF	TGTGCCAGCAGGCGGACAGGGGAAGGATATGGCTACACCTTC
TRBJ2-1	TRBV6-5	-	TRBD2	CASSYGASGTPQFF	TGTGCCAGCAGTTACGGGGCTAGCGGTACGCCGCAGTTCTTC
TRBJ2-5	TRBV2	-	-	CASSGGVGETQYF	TGTGCCAGCAGCGGCGGCGTCGGAGAGACCCAGTACTTC
TRBJ2-2	TRBV2	-	TRBD1	CASSVTGGNTGELFF	TGTGCCAGCAGTGTAACAGGGGGCAACACCGGGGAGCTGTTTTTT
TRBJ2-5	TRBV5-4	-	TRBD2	CASWAGVGETQYF	TGTGCCAGCTGGGCGGGAGTAGGAGAGACCCAGTACTTC
TRBJ1-1	TRBV19	-	-	CASSMVAEAFF	TGTGCCAGTAGTATGGTAGCTGAAGCTTTCTTT
TRBJ1-6	TRBV6-5	-	-	CASWTDITYNSPLHF	TGTGCCAGCTGGACAGATATAACCTATAATTCACCCCTCCACTTT